This TCR beta chain is from a study of blood T cell repertoires in COVID-19. Study-level background: In each case, the material was cDNA or gDNA derived from T cells, B-cell-depleted T cells, or PBMCs.

Original methodology: Counts of nucleated cells, estimated from reference gene primer amplification, were obtained. Sequenced by immunoSEQ multiplex PCR; TCRdb stores in-frame clones only, minus some. Clone size and V and J calls were adopted from that table, with D and trimming inferred from the DNA. This sample yields some 94,000 clones, of which about 70% are seen a single time; about 22% belongs to the top ten. Germline V gene data show CDR1 as SEHNR and CDR2 as FQNEAQ (reference sequence). The ends lost 5 bases at V and 4 bases at J; junction bases unmatched: 7. There are 15 residues in the CDR3.

This clonotype was obtained from an older woman in a cohort sampled during active or convalescent COVID-19. Sequenced: peripheral blood. The chain uses TRBV7-9 and TRBJ2-2; TRBD1 matches at 7 bases. CDR3 DNA: TGTGCCAGCAGCCCCAGGGGGATAAGCACCGGGGAGCTGTTTTTT. This encodes CASSPRGISTGELFF.